Below, one TCR beta chain is given with its context. This sample is drawn from a study of circulating and synovial CD4+ cells in juvenile arthritis. Germline V lookup: CDR1 SGHRS, CDR2 YFSETQ. The CDR3 runs to 16 residues. V gave up 0 bases and J gave up 2 bases; unmatched junction bases: 8. The assay was immunoSEQ multiplex PCR, and TCRdb's table has in-frame clones only and misses some. This sample has approximately 36,000 clones, with approximately 94% found just once. The clonotype originates from a human donor with juvenile idiopathic arthritis. The sample taken for sequencing was CD4+ T cells from blood. The rearrangement joins TRBV5-1 to TRBJ2-7; TRBD2 matches at 7 bases. Written as DNA, the CDR3 is TGCGCCAGCAGCTTGGCCCTCGGCGGGGGAGCCTACGAGCAGTACTTC. It specifies CASSLALGGGAYEQYF.